These T cell receptor beta chains were read from a single sample in a study of cytomegalovirus exposure and HLA in healthy donors. TCRdb's table, derived via immunoSEQ multiplex PCR, lists solely in-frame clones and lacks some. The sample has 200,000 or so clones; around 83% are singletons. The material sequenced was PBMCs. The receptors come from a woman in her 50s in good health and CMV-seropositive. CDR3s include the opening cysteine and the closing phenylalanine or tryptophan.

CDR3aa	v_gene	j_gene
CASSLSGTDTQYF	TRBV28	TRBJ2-3
CASSLRGSVEKLFF	TRBV5-8	TRBJ1-4
CAIGAGNTEAFF	TRBV10-3	TRBJ1-1
CASSVQGVNTEAFF	TRBV19	TRBJ1-1
CATFPWDGGQPQHF	TRBV6-5	TRBJ1-5
CASSLTAGYNEQFF	TRBV5-6	TRBJ2-1
CSVQGQASLEQYF	TRBV29-1	TRBJ2-7
CASSFLAGDKNSQYF	TRBV27	TRBJ2-4
CASRRQGDSYEQYF	TRBV11-2	TRBJ2-7
CASSAGQGRTQYF	TRBV7-2	TRBJ2-3
CASSSNYYKRAMTDTQYF	TRBV28	TRBJ2-3
CASSYQSMGTDTQYF	TRBV7-2	TRBJ2-3
CASSLTGKSVYEQYF	TRBV5-6	TRBJ2-7
CASSLGVSGGNTGELFF	TRBV5-4	TRBJ2-2
CASSATGGSRRGNSPLHF	TRBV7-9	TRBJ1-6
CASSLSRTSDNEQFF	TRBV5-1	TRBJ2-1
CASSTGTGVYEQYF	TRBV19	TRBJ2-7
CASSLTSGPPQYF	TRBV28	TRBJ2-4
CASSLVPGGLETQYF	TRBV5-1	TRBJ2-5
CASRNLASTDTQYF	TRBV2	TRBJ2-3
CASSLGGMGQPQHF	TRBV5-1	TRBJ1-5
CATRQGRNTGELFF	TRBV27	TRBJ2-2
CASSFNQETQYF	TRBV7-2	TRBJ2-5
CASSLRQGATDTQYF	TRBV28	TRBJ2-3
CASGAHGEGTDTQYF	TRBV5-1	TRBJ2-3
CASSLGEGTEAFF	TRBV5-1	TRBJ1-1
CASSLDPSGPYNEQFF	TRBV11-2	TRBJ2-1
CASSNGDSRVEQYF	TRBV7-9	TRBJ2-7
CASSIRGDGTDTQYF	TRBV7-9	TRBJ2-3
CASSLGTSGLYTQYF	TRBV5-8	TRBJ2-3
CASSHTSSSYNEQFF	TRBV11-3	TRBJ2-1
CASSQVAGVEQYF	TRBV4-1	TRBJ2-7
CASSLRDTVNEQYF	TRBV18	TRBJ2-7
CASSSGRGRPQPQHF	TRBV28	TRBJ1-5
CASNRQGWGEKLFF	TRBV21-1	TRBJ1-4
CASSLTYDYEQYF	TRBV28	TRBJ2-7
CASSSLEGHGETQYF	TRBV5-1	TRBJ2-5
CAISGTGLGGYTF	TRBV10-3	TRBJ1-2